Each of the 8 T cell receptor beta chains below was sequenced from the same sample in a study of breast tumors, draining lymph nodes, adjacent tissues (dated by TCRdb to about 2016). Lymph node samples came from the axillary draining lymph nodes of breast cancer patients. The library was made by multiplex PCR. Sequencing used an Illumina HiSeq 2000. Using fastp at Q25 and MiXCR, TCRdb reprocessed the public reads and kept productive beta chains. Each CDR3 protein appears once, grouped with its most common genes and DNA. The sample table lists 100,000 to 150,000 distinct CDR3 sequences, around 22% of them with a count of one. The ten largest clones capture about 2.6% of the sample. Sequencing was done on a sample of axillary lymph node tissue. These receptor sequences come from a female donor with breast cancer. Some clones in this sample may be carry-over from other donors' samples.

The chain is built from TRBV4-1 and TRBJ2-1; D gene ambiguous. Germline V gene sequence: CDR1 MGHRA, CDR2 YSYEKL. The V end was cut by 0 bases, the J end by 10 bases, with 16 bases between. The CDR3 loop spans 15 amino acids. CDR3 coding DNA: TGCGCCAGCAGCCAAGATAACCCTCCCCTCAGGGAGCAGTTCTTC. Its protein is CASSQDNPPLREQFF.

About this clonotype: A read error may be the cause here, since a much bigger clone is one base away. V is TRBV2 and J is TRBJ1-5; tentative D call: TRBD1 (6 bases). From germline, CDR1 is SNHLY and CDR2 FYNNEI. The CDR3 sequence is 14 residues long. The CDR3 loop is CVSSVQGRNQPQHF. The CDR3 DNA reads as TGTGTCAGCAGTGTACAGGGAAGAAATCAGCCCCAGCATTTT.

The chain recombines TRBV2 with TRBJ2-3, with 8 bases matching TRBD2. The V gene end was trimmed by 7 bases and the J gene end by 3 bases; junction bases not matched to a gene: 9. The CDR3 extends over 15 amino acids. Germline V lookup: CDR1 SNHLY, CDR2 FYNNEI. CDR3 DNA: TGTGCCAGCACCTACCTGGGCGGGAGGACAGATACGCAGTATTTT. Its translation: CASTYLGGRTDTQYF.

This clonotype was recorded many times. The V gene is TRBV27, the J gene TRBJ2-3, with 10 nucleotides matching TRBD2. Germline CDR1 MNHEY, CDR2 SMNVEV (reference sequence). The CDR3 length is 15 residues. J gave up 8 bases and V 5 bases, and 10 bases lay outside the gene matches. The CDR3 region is CASSPGLAVAGTQYF. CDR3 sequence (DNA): TGTGCCAGCAGTCCCGGACTAGCGGTAGCAGGTACGCAGTATTTT.

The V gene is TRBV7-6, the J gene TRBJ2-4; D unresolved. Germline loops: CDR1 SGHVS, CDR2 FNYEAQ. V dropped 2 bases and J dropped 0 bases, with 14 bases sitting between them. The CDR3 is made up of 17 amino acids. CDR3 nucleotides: TGTGCCAGCAGCTTAATAGCCCCAGGTTCAGCCAAAAACATTCAGTACTTC. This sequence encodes CASSLIAPGSAKNIQYF. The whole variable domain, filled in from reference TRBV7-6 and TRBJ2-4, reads GAGVSQSPRYKVTKRGQDVALRCDPISGHVSLYWYRQALGQGPEFLTYFNYEAQQDKSGLPNDRFSAERPEGSISTLTIQRTEQRDSAMYRCASSLIAPGSAKNIQYFGAGTRLSVL.

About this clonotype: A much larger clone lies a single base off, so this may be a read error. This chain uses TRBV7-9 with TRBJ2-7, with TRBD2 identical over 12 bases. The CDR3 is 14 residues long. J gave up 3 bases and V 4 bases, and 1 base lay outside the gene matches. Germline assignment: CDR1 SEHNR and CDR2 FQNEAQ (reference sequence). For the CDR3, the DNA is TGTGCCAGCAGCTCTAGCGGGGGGGACTACGAGCAGTACTTC. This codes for CASSSSGGDYEQYF.

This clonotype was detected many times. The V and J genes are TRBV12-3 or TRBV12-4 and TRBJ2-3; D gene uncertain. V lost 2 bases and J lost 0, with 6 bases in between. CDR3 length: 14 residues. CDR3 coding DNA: TGTGCCAGCAGTTTAATCGACAGCACAGATACGCAGTATTTT. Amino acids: CASSLIDSTDTQYF.

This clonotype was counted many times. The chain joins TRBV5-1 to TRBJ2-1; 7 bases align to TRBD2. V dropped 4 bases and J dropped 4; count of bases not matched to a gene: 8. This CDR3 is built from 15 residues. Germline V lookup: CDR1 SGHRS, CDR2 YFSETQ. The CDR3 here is CASSETSRNYNEQFF. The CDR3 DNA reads TGCGCCAGCAGCGAGACTAGCCGAAATTACAATGAGCAGTTCTTC. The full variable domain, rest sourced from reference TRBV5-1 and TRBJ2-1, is KAGVTQTPRYLIKTRGQQVTLSCSPISGHRSVSWYQQTPGQGLQFLFEYFSETQRNKGNFPGRFSGRQFSNSRSEMNVSTLELGDSALYLCASSETSRNYNEQFFGPGTRLTVL.